The 18 T cell receptor beta chains listed next were all sequenced from one sample in a study of beta chain features in type 1 diabetes. Study findings and constraints: All four CD4+ subsets of Type 1 diabetes patients contained TCRB CDR3s that were moderately but significantly shorter.

No antigens are known for them. The study reverse transcribed the entire isolated RNA, so it sequenced expressed TCRB transcripts. Method: immunoSEQ multiplex PCR; TCRdb's copy keeps in-frame clones and lacks some. The table lists about 740,000 clones, around an eighth of them singletons. Material for sequencing was naive CD4+ T cells from blood. Receptors originate from a man aged 18 to 29 with type 1 diabetes.

The chain joins TRBV30 to TRBJ1-5; D uncertain. Trimming took 3 bases from V and 3 from J, leaving 12 bases between them. Germline V gives CDR1 GTSNPN, CDR2 SVGIG (reference sequence). The length of the CDR3 is 14 residues. The CDR3 bases are TGTGCCTGGAGCCCCGACCGGAACAATCAGCCCCAGCATTTT. This encodes CAWSPDRNNQPQHF.

This clone was seen more than once but under ten times. The chain recombines TRBV11-2 with TRBJ1-2; 7 bases map to TRBD1. From germline, CDR1 is SGHAT and CDR2 FQNNGV. The CDR3 consists of 14 residues. The ends lost 5 bases at V and 5 bases at J; junction bases unmatched: 8. The CDR3 here is CASSPRGSSYGYTF. CDR3 bases: TGTGCCAGCAGCCCCAGGGGGAGCTCTTATGGCTACACCTTC.

V gene TRBV30 combines with J gene TRBJ1-1; D uncertain. The length of the CDR3 is 10 residues. V shed 5 bases and J shed 7 bases, with 8 bases lying between them. Germline V gene lookup returns CDR1 GTSNPN and CDR2 SVGIG (reference sequence). DNA of the CDR3: TGTGCCTGGGGGGTCTATGAAGCTTTCTTT. Translation: CAWGVYEAFF.

CDR3 in amino acids: CATSGAGAIQETQYF. The CDR3 nucleotides are TGTGCCACCAGCGGAGCGGGGGCGATCCAAGAGACCCAGTACTTC. V gene TRBV15 combines with J gene TRBJ2-5; 8 bases align to TRBD2. The CDR3 totals 15 residues. Per the germline V gene, CDR1 is LNHNV and CDR2 is YYDKDF (reference sequence). The V gene end was trimmed by 5 bases and the J gene end by 1 base; junction bases not matched to a gene: 6.

The chain employs TRBV7-6 and TRBJ1-2; D is undetermined. This CDR3 comprises 12 residues. V lost 2 bases and J lost 7, with 8 bases in between. The germline gives CDR1 SGHVS, CDR2 FNYEAQ. The CDR3 DNA follows: TGTGCCAGCAGCTTATTACAATCTGGCTACACCTTC. Its translation is CASSLLQSGYTF. The full variable domain, rest sourced from reference TRBV7-6 and TRBJ1-2, is GAGVSQSPRYKVTKRGQDVALRCDPISGHVSLYWYRQALGQGPEFLTYFNYEAQQDKSGLPNDRFSAERPEGSISTLTIQRTEQRDSAMYRCASSLLQSGYTFGSGTRLTVV.

This clone occurred a few times. The chain combines TRBV29-1 with TRBJ2-2, with 7 bases that match TRBD1. CDR3 length: 16 amino acids. J lost 1 base, V lost 6 bases, and 11 bases had no gene match. The germline CDR1 and CDR2 sequences are SQVTM and ANQGSEA. The CDR3 protein is CSVGIKRTGNTGELFF. Here the CDR3 DNA reads TGCAGCGTCGGGATAAAAAGGACAGGGAACACCGGGGAGCTGTTTTTT.

This clone showed up just a few times. V gene TRBV5-1 combines with J gene TRBJ2-7; D may be TRBD1 (6 bases). Trimming stripped 4 bases from V and 6 bases from J, with 11 bases between. There are 12 residues in the CDR3. Germline CDR1 is SGHRS and CDR2 is YFSETQ. CDR3 loop: CASSLTGSEQYF. The CDR3 nucleotides read TGCGCCAGCAGCCTAACAGGGAGCGAGCAGTACTTC.

This clone has a handful of counts. The genes are TRBV29-1 and TRBJ1-5, with 12 bases aligning to TRBD1. In germline, CDR1 is SQVTM, CDR2 ANQGSEA. V lost 6 bases, J lost 0 bases, and 9 bases stayed unmatched. This CDR3 spans 17 amino acids. The DNA of the CDR3 is TGCAGCGTCGCCGGGACAGGGGGCGCCTATAGCAATCAGCCCCAGCATTTT. Its protein is CSVAGTGGAYSNQPQHF.

The V gene is TRBV30, the J gene TRBJ2-5, with a tentative D call TRBD1 (5 bases). Germline CDR1 is GTSNPN and CDR2 is SVGIG (reference sequence). V lost 2 bases to trimming and J lost 11 bases, with 12 bases between them. The CDR3 spans 11 residues. CDR3 amino acids: CAWSPGSAQYF. The CDR3 bases are TGTGCCTGGAGTCCAGGGTCAGCGCAGTACTTC.

The V gene is TRBV11-1, the J gene TRBJ2-3; 10 bases fit TRBD1. The CDR3 contains 14 residues. V lost 6 bases to trimming and J lost 5 bases; unmatched junction nucleotides: 5. Germline lookup yields CDR1 SGHAT and CDR2 FQDESV (reference sequence). The CDR3 DNA is TGTGCCAGCAGACCGGGACAGGGGTTAGATACGCAGTATTTT. Its protein product is CASRPGQGLDTQYF.

The V and J genes are TRBV30 and TRBJ1-1, with unresolved D. Trimming removed 1 base at V and 5 bases at J, with 5 bases between. CDR1 is GTSNPN, CDR2 SVGIG, per germline (reference sequence). The CDR3 spans 11 residues. As DNA, the CDR3 is TGTGCCTGGAGTGGGGAGACTGAAGCTTTCTTT. Translated, it gives CAWSGETEAFF.

The J gene is TRBJ1-2, the V gene TRBV15; 8 bases align to TRBD1. J gave up 2 bases and V 1 base, and 6 bases lay outside the gene matches. CDR3 size: 16 residues. Germline V gene sequence: CDR1 LNHNV, CDR2 YYDKDF (reference sequence). The CDR3 sequence is CATSRGWTGRNYGYTF. In DNA, the CDR3 is TGTGCCACCAGCAGAGGGTGGACAGGGAGAAACTATGGCTACACCTTC.

The table lists this clone with a few counts. DNA for the CDR3: TGTGCCAGCAGCTTACGGGATTTAAGCACAGATACGCAGTATTTT. It is translated as CASSLRDLSTDTQYF. The J gene is TRBJ2-3, the V gene TRBV7-3; D possibly corresponds to TRBD2 (5 bases). Germline V gene data show CDR1 as SGHTA and CDR2 as FQGTGA. CDR3 size: 15 residues. Trimming shortened V by 2 bases and J by 0 bases, and 9 bases separated the two germline ends.

The chain uses TRBV2 and TRBJ1-5; D perhaps matches TRBD1 (6 bases). In germline, CDR1 is SNHLY, CDR2 FYNNEI. V shed 7 bases and J shed 3 bases, with 22 bases lying between them. CDR3 size: 17 residues. The CDR3 DNA reads TGTGCCAGCAACACAAAACAGGGTAGGAGACTCAATCAGCCCCAGCATTTT. The encoded protein is CASNTKQGRRLNQPQHF. Full variable domain (outside the CDR3, taken from reference TRBV2 and TRBJ1-5): EPEVTQTPSHQVTQMGQEVILRCVPISNHLYFYWYRQILGQKVEFLVSFYNNEISEKSEIFDDQFSVERPDGSNFTLKIRSTKLEDSAMYFCASNTKQGRRLNQPQHFGDGTRLSIL.

This chain joins TRBV30 and TRBJ1-3; D remains ambiguous. The germline V gene encodes CDR1 GTSNPN and CDR2 SVGIG (reference sequence). The CDR3 spans 10 residues. With 5 bases removed from V and 3 bases from J, the gap between germline ends came to 2 bases. The CDR3 coding sequence is TGTGCCTGGCTTGGAAACACCATATATTTT. It yields the protein CAWLGNTIYF.

In its sample, this clone was seen a few times. This chain joins TRBV6-5 and TRBJ1-2; weak D call: TRBD1 (5 bases). Per the germline V gene, CDR1 is MNHEY and CDR2 is SVGAGI. This CDR3 spans 15 amino acids. Between the trimmed V and J ends, which lost 3 bases and 4 bases, there was a span of 15 bases. The CDR3 DNA is TGTGCCAGCAGTTATCTGGCAGGGCGTCTCTATGGCTACACCTTC. Its protein product is CASSYLAGRLYGYTF.

This clone has a handful of counts. This rearrangement joins TRBV5-4 to TRBJ1-1; D is possibly TRBD1 (5 bases). V lost 6 bases to trimming and J lost 0 bases, with 18 bases between them. Germline-derived CDR1 and CDR2 are SGHNT and YYREEE (reference sequence). The CDR3 length is 16 residues. Written as DNA, the CDR3 is TGTGCCAGCACACCCAACGGGGGACCCATGAACACTGAAGCTTTCTTT. Translation gives CASTPNGGPMNTEAFF.

The table lists this clone with a few counts. The chain has TRBV11-3 and TRBJ2-3; D remains unclear. V lost 8 bases, J lost 3 bases, and 9 bases lay in between. This CDR3 has 12 amino acids. The germline V gene has CDR1 SGHNT and CDR2 YENEEA. CDR3 sequence: CASGWETDTQYF. The CDR3 region has the DNA TGTGCCAGCGGGTGGGAAACAGATACGCAGTATTTT.